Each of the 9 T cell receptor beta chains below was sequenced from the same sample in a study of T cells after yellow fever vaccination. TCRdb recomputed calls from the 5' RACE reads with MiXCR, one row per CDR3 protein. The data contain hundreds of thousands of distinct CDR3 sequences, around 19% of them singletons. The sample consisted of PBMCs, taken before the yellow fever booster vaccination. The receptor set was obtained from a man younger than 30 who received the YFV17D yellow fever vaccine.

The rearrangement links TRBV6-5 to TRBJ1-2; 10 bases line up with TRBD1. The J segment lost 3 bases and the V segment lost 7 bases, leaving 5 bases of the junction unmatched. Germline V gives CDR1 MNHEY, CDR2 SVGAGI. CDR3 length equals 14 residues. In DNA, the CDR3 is TGTGCCAGCAAAAGGACAGGGGGAGACTATGGCTACACCTTC. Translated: CASKRTGGDYGYTF.

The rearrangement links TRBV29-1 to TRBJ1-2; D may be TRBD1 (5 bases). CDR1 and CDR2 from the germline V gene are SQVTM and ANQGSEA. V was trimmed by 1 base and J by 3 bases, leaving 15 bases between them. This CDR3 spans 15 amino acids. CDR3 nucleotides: TGCAGCGTTGAAGGGGGCACCACCGTCTACTATGGCTACACCTTC. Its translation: CSVEGGTTVYYGYTF.

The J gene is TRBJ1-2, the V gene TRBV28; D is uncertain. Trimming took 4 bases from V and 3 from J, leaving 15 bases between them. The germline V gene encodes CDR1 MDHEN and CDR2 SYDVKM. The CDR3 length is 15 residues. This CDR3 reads CASSSLETKDYGYTF. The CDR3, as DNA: TGTGCCAGCAGTTCGCTCGAGACAAAAGACTATGGCTACACCTTC.

The CDR3 nucleotides read TGTGCCAGCAGTTACTCTGCCCGGGGATGGGGAAACATTCAGTACTTC. It codes for CASSYSARGWGNIQYF. This chain uses TRBV6-2 or TRBV6-3 with TRBJ2-4, with a possible D match to TRBD2 (5 bases). The germline V gene has CDR1 MNHEY and CDR2 SVGEGT. V dropped 0 bases and J dropped 6 bases, with 15 bases sitting between them. This CDR3 comprises 16 residues.

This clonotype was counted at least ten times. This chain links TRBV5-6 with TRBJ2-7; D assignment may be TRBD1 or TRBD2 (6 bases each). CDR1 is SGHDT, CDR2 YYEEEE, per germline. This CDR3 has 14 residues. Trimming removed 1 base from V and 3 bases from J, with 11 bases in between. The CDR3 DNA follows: TGTGCCAGCAGCTTGTGGGGGGCCATCTACGAGCAGTACTTC. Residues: CASSLWGAIYEQYF. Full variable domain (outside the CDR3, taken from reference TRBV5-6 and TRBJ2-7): DAGVTQSPTHLIKTRGQQVTLRCSPKSGHDTVSWYQQALGQGPQFIFQYYEEEERQRGNFPDRFSGHQFPNYSSELNVNALLLGDSALYLCASSLWGAIYEQYFGPGTRLTVT.

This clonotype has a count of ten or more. The CDR3 DNA reads as TGCAGTGCTCTACAGGACATATACAATGAGCAGTTCTTC. Its protein product is CSALQDIYNEQFF. V gene TRBV20-1 combines with J gene TRBJ2-1, with D possibly being TRBD1 (5 bases). Per the germline V gene, CDR1 is DFQATT and CDR2 is SNEGSKA (reference sequence). CDR3 length equals 13 residues. The V and J ends lost 5 bases and 4 bases respectively, with 12 bases between them.

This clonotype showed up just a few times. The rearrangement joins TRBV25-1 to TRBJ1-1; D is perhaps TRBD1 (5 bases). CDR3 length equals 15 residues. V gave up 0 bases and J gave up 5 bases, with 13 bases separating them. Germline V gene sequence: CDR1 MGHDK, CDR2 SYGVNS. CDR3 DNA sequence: TGTGCCAGCAGTGAATATAAGGGGTTGGGGACTGAAGCTTTCTTT. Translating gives CASSEYKGLGTEAFF. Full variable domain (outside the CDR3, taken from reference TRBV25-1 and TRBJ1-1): EADIYQTPRYLVIGTGKKITLECSQTMGHDKMYWYQQDPGMELHLIHYSYGVNSTEKGDLSSESTVSRIRTEHFPLTLESARPSHTSQYLCASSEYKGLGTEAFFGQGTRLTVV.

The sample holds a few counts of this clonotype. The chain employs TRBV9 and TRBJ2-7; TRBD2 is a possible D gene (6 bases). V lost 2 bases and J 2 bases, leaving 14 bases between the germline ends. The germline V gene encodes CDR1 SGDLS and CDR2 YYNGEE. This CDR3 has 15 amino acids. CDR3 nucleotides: TGTGCCAGCAGCGTCGCTGCGGGGCCTACCTACGAGCAGTACTTC. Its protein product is CASSVAAGPTYEQYF.

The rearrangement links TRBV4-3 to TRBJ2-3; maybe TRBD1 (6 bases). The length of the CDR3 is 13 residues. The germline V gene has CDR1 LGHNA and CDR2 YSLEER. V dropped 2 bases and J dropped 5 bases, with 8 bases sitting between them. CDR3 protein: CASSQSGEDTQYF. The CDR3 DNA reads TGCGCCAGCAGCCAATCAGGGGAAGATACGCAGTATTTT.